This is a list of T cell receptor beta chains from one sample in a study of Graves' ophthalmopathy and Graves' hyperthyroidism. TCRdb used MiXCR to reprocess the multiplex PCR reads, holding one entry per CDR3 protein. The sample lists around 1,000,000 distinct CDR3 sequences; less than 45% were seen once. Input material: peripheral blood or thyroid tissue (not recorded which). The receptor set was obtained from an adult man with Graves' hyperthyroidism. Both conserved end residues are part of each CDR3. A D gene is named only where the DNA matches it firmly. Rows may omit the clone size; those that give it use once, few, many or a size class.

D gene	clone size	V gene	J gene	CDR3 protein	CDR3 DNA
TRBD2	few	TRBV10-3	TRBJ2-7	CASARGSLQGHEQYF	TGTGCCAGCGCCCGCGGGAGCCTCCAGGGTCACGAGCAGTACTTC
.	.	TRBV7-9	TRBJ2-7	CASSPSRAGETYEQYF	TGTGCCAGCAGCCCCAGCCGGGCCGGCGAAACCTACGAGCAGTACTTC
TRBD2	few	TRBV10-2	TRBJ2-7	CASSYGTSGNSYEQYF	TGTGCCAGCAGTTACGGTACTAGCGGGAACTCCTACGAGCAGTACTTC
TRBD2	.	TRBV19	TRBJ2-3	CASSPGTSGTMSTDTQYF	TGTGCCAGTAGTCCCGGGACTAGCGGGACAATGAGCACAGATACGCAGTATTTT
.	.	TRBV10-3	TRBJ2-5	CAISVVRGWVRDGETQYF	TGTGCCATCAGTGTCGTTCGCGGGTGGGTCCGGGACGGAGAGACCCAGTACTTC
.	.	TRBV5-1	TRBJ1-1	CASSLMGTLNTEAFF	TGCGCCAGCAGCTTGATGGGCACCTTGAACACTGAAGCTTTCTTT
.	.	TRBV7-2	TRBJ2-3	CASSSRGGADTQYF	TGTGCCAGCAGCTCGAGGGGTGGTGCAGATACGCAGTATTTT
.	.	TRBV30	TRBJ2-6	CAWTSGSGANVLTF	TGTGCCTGGACCTCAGGCTCTGGGGCCAACGTCCTGACTTTC
.	.	TRBV6-1	TRBJ2-2	CASSYSRGSEATGELFF	TGTGCCAGCAGTTACTCGAGGGGAAGCGAGGCCACCGGGGAGCTGTTTTTT
.	many	TRBV20-1	TRBJ2-5	CSAGSLETQYF	TGCAGTGCTGGAAGTTTGGAGACCCAGTACTTC
TRBD2	.	TRBV15	TRBJ2-3	CATSRDLAGVADTQYF	TGTGCCACCAGCAGAGATCTAGCGGGAGTTGCAGATACGCAGTATTTT
.	.	TRBV7-7	TRBJ1-4	CASSSTAGNEKLFF	TGTGCCAGCAGCTCAACAGCCGGGAATGAAAAACTGTTTTTT
TRBD1	.	TRBV25-1	TRBJ1-4	CASSEFRDSWEKLFF	TGTGCCAGCAGTGAATTCCGGGACAGTTGGGAAAAACTGTTTTTT
.	.	TRBV10-3	TRBJ1-1	CASSEAGTRVMNTEAFF	TGTGCCAGCAGTGAAGCGGGGACAAGGGTCATGAACACTGAAGCTTTCTTT
TRBD1	many	TRBV19	TRBJ2-7	CASSPRQGAHEQYF	TGTGCCAGTAGCCCCCGGCAGGGGGCCCACGAGCAGTACTTC
TRBD2	few	TRBV4-3	TRBJ2-2	CASSHYLGLVVGGELFF	TGCGCCAGCAGCCACTACCTTGGACTAGTTGTAGGCGGGGAGCTGTTTTTT
TRBD1	few	TRBV10-2	TRBJ2-7	CASSWGQGDEQYF	TGCGCCAGCAGCTGGGGACAGGGAGACGAGCAGTACTTC
.	many	TRBV12-3/TRBV12-4	TRBJ1-5	CASSATELQPQHF	TGTGCCAGCAGTGCGACTGAGCTTCAGCCCCAGCATTTT
TRBD1	.	TRBV7-9	TRBJ2-7	CASSPVRQGVNEQYF	TGTGCCAGCAGCCCTGTACGACAGGGGGTCAACGAGCAGTACTTC
.	many	TRBV5-1	TRBJ1-1	CASSLASGRNTEAFF	TGCGCCAGCAGCTTGGCCTCCGGGAGGAACACTGAAGCTTTCTTT
.	many	TRBV19	TRBJ1-1	CASSQGFSGNTEAFF	TGTGCCAGTAGTCAGGGCTTTTCCGGAAACACTGAAGCTTTCTTT
.	.	TRBV6-1	TRBJ2-7	CASSEGGDAREQYF	TGTGCCAGCAGTGAAGGGGGCGATGCGCGGGAGCAGTACTTC
.	many	TRBV4-3	TRBJ1-5	CASSQEVSQPYSNQPQHF	TGCGCCAGCAGCCAAGAGGTGTCCCAGCCTTATAGCAATCAGCCCCAGCATTTT
.	.	TRBV7-9	TRBJ2-5	CASSSDGASETQYF	TGTGCCAGCAGCTCGGACGGGGCCTCTGAGACCCAGTACTTC
.	.	TRBV14	TRBJ1-6	CASSVGGSGSPLHF	TGTGCCAGCAGCGTCGGGGGGTCCGGATCACCCCTCCACTTT
.	few	TRBV5-1	TRBJ2-7	CASSFPDSREQYF	TGCGCCAGCAGCTTTCCTGACAGCCGCGAGCAGTACTTC
.	.	TRBV19	TRBJ1-5	CASSVLGPAGQPQHF	TGTGCCAGTAGTGTACTAGGGCCGGCCGGGCAGCCCCAGCATTTT
TRBD1	.	TRBV10-3	TRBJ2-2	CAISEGQGNTGELFF	TGTGCCATCAGTGAGGGACAGGGAAATACCGGGGAGCTGTTTTTT
.	many	TRBV4-3	TRBJ1-2	CASSPGGSNYGYTF	TGCGCCAGCAGCCCAGGCGGTTCCAACTATGGCTACACCTTC
.	.	TRBV15	TRBJ2-5	CATSRVGDWPQETQYF	TGTGCCACCAGCAGAGTAGGGGACTGGCCACAAGAGACCCAGTACTTC
.	.	TRBV13	TRBJ2-7	CASSYTMGTAGEQYF	TGTGCCAGCAGCTACACGATGGGTACTGCCGGGGAGCAGTACTTC
.	many	TRBV5-1	TRBJ1-6	CASSANRGRWNSPLHF	TGCGCCAGCAGCGCCAACAGAGGCAGATGGAATTCACCCCTCCACTTT
TRBD1	.	TRBV7-9	TRBJ2-7	CASSQDSTGAYEQYF	TGCGCCAGCAGCCAAGACTCGACAGGGGCCTACGAGCAGTACTTC
.	many	TRBV19	TRBJ1-2	CASTPDFSSGYGYTF	TGTGCCAGTACCCCAGACTTCTCGAGTGGCTATGGCTACACCTTC
.	many	TRBV7-9	TRBJ2-2	CASTLPRAGELFF	TGTGCCAGCACCCTCCCTAGGGCCGGGGAGCTGTTTTTT
TRBD2	few	TRBV19	TRBJ2-5	CASSIDRAGAPSDF	TGTGCCAGTAGTATAGATCGTGCGGGAGCCCCCTCGGACTTC
.	.	TRBV7-2	TRBJ1-4	CASSLGQLLGPNEKLFF	TGTGCCAGCAGCTTAGGACAACTCTTAGGGCCTAATGAAAAACTGTTTTTT
TRBD2	.	TRBV4-3	TRBJ2-5	CASSQEFWSSGSIRETQYF	TGCGCCAGCAGCCAAGAATTTTGGTCTAGCGGGAGTATTAGGGAGACCCAGTACTTC
.	many	TRBV4-3	TRBJ2-5	CASSQRKETQYF	TGCGCCAGCAGCCAAAGGAAAGAGACCCAGTACTTC
.	few	TRBV10-3	TRBJ1-6	CAIRAGKLDSPLHF	TGTGCCATCAGAGCAGGAAAGTTGGATTCACCCCTCCACTTT
.	.	TRBV10-3	TRBJ1-1	CASSLNLWGTEAFF	TGTGCCAGCAGTTTAAATCTTTGGGGCACTGAAGCTTTCTTT
.	.	TRBV2	TRBJ2-5	CASREGQAVSETQYF	TGTGCCAGCAGAGAAGGACAAGCTGTGTCCGAGACCCAGTACTTC
.	many	TRBV7-9	TRBJ2-5	CASSLGVGETQYF	TGTGCCAGCAGCTTAGGAGTAGGGGAGACCCAGTACTTC
.	.	TRBV20-1	TRBJ2-2	CSAPKGLAGSCFF	.
.	many	TRBV20-1	TRBJ1-2	CSAEENGNYGYTF	TGCAGTGCTGAAGAGAACGGTAACTATGGCTACACCTTC
TRBD1	.	TRBV24-1	TRBJ2-1	CATSRDSYNEQFF	TGTGCCACCAGTCGGGACAGCTACAATGAGCAGTTCTTC
.	.	TRBV27	TRBJ1-5	CASSMLSNQPQHF	TGTGCCAGCAGTATGCTTAGCAATCAGCCCCAGCATTTT
.	.	TRBV14	TRBJ2-2	CASSWGAGETGELFF	TGTGCCAGCAGCTGGGGGGCTGGGGAGACCGGGGAGCTGTTTTTT
TRBD1	few	TRBV2	TRBJ1-6	CASSLTGKNSPLHF	TGTGCCAGCAGTTTGACAGGGAAGAACTCACCCCTCCACTTT
TRBD1	few	TRBV5-1	TRBJ2-7	CASRLGQNYEQYF	TGCGCCAGCAGACTGGGACAGAACTACGAGCAGTACTTC
TRBD1	once	TRBV29-1	TRBJ1-2	CSVPRTGGYGYTF	TGCAGCGTACCCAGGACAGGGGGCTATGGCTACACCTTC